The clone carrying this T cell receptor beta chain has only one observation. The CDR3 spans 17 residues. In germline, CDR1 is MNHEY, CDR2 SMNVEV (reference sequence). The V segment lost 5 bases and the J segment 6 bases; nucleotides outside the gene matches: 18. As to time point: blood from clinic visit 5 months post-surgery; TSC patient then seizure free. This entry is derived from a study of brain T cells in children with intractable seizures. Assay used: immunoSEQ multiplex PCR; TCRdb lists only in-frame clones, some missing. The sample has 340,000 or so clones; over 90% are singletons. The chain has TRBV27 and TRBJ1-2; 7 bases map to TRBD1. The clonotype originates from a boy less than two years old with tuberous sclerosis and intractable seizures. The starting material was peripheral blood, obtained 4 to 5 months after surgery. The CDR3 sequence is CASSPPVTGALFDGYTF. The CDR3 DNA reads as TGTGCCAGCAGTCCCCCGGTTACAGGGGCCCTTTTTGATGGCTACACCTTC.